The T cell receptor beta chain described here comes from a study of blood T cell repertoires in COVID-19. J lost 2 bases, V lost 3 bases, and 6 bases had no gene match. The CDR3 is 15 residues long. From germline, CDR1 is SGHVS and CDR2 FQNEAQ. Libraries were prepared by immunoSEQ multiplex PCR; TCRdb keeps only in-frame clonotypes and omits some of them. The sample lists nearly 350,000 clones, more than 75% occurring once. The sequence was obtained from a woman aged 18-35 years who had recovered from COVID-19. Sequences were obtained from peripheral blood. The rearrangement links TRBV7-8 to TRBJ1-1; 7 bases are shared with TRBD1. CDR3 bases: TGTGCCAGCAGCTTGGGGGGACAGCTCAACACTGAAGCTTTCTTT. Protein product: CASSLGGQLNTEAFF. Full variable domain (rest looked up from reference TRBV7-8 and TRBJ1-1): GAGVSQSPRYKVAKRGQDVALRCDPISGHVSLFWYQQALGQGPEFLTYFQNEAQLDKSGLPSDRFFAERPEGSVSTLKIQRTQQEDSAVYLCASSLGGQLNTEAFFGQGTRLTVV.